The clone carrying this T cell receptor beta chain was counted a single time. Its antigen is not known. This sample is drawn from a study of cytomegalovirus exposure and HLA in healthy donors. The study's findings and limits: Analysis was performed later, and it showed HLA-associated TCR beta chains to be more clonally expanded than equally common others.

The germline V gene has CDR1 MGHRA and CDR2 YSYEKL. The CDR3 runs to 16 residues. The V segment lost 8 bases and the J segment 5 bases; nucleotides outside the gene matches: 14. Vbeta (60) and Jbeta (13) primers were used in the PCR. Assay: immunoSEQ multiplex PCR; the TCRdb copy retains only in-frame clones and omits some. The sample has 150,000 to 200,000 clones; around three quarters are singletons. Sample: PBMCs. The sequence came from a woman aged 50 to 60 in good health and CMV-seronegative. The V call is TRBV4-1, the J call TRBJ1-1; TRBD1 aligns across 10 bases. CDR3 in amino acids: CASQPVRGQGKTEAFF. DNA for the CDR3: TGCGCCAGCCAGCCGGTTAGGGGACAGGGGAAGACTGAAGCTTTCTTT.